Each of the 8 T cell receptor beta chains below was sequenced from the same sample in a study of CD8+CD57+ T cells in acquired aplastic anemia. Patients who underwent sequencing had shown CD8+CD57+ cell expansion by flow cytometry. Investigators profiled TCR beta VDJ and CDR3 from genomic DNA template. TCRdb called the reads again in MiXCR, with one record for every CDR3 protein. The sample has roughly 200,000 distinct CDR3 sequences, 63% seen once. The sample was sorted CD4+, CD8+, or CD8+CD57+ T cells (not recorded which) from PBMCs. These receptors all stem from a human donor with aplastic anemia.

The gene calls are TRBV19 and TRBJ2-3; D ambiguous. Trimming cost V 0 bases and J 0 bases, with 10 bases left between them. The CDR3 length is 16 residues. The germline CDR1 and CDR2 sequences are LNHDA and SQIVND (reference sequence). The CDR3: CASSIEGTLSTDTQYF. DNA of the CDR3: TGTGCCAGTAGTATAGAGGGCACTCTGAGCACAGATACGCAGTATTTT.

The V call is TRBV20-1, the J call TRBJ2-7; TRBD2 matches at 10 bases. V lost 4 bases and J lost 3; bases outside the gene matches: 9. CDR1 is DFQATT, CDR2 SNEGSKA, per germline (reference sequence). This CDR3 is built from 15 residues. The DNA for the CDR3 is TGCAGTGCTAACCCCGAGGGACTAGCGTTCTACGAGCAGTACTTC. Translated, it gives CSANPEGLAFYEQYF.

With regard to this clonotype: Lacking the conserved final phenylalanine or tryptophan, this CDR3 likely reflects a read error. It is unclear where the CDR3 begins or ends on the DNA, so no DNA is shown, and the CDR3 is as TCRdb lists it. The chain carries TRBV12-3 or TRBV12-4 and TRBJ2-1; TRBD2 was called by the table and not checked on the DNA. The CDR3 is 8 residues long, ends included. The CDR3 spells CASSPTSG.

V and J are TRBV7-8 and TRBJ2-1, with 9 bases identical to TRBD2. The CDR3 spans 15 residues. CDR1 SGHVS and CDR2 FQNEAQ come from the germline V gene. Germline trimming cut 6 bases from V and 5 bases from J; bases unmatched to any gene: 8. The DNA for the CDR3 is TGTGCCAGCAGGACGCGGGGGGGAGGTAACAATGAGCAGTTCTTC. This gives the protein CASRTRGGGNNEQFF. Combining the CDR3 with reference TRBV7-8 and TRBJ2-1 gives the whole variable domain GAGVSQSPRYKVAKRGQDVALRCDPISGHVSLFWYQQALGQGPEFLTYFQNEAQLDKSGLPSDRFFAERPEGSVSTLKIQRTQQEDSAVYLCASRTRGGGNNEQFFGPGTRLTVL.

The V call is TRBV7-2, the J call TRBJ1-2; 10 positions match TRBD1. CDR3 length equals 15 residues. Looked up from germline, CDR1 is SGHTA and CDR2 is FQGNSA. The junction had 7 bases not matched to a gene; V was cut back by 6 bases and J by 3 bases. DNA for the CDR3: TGTGCCAGCAGTTACGGACAGGGGGTCCACTATGGCTACACCTTC. This translates into CASSYGQGVHYGYTF. The full variable domain, with the rest looked up from reference TRBV7-2 and TRBJ1-2, is GAGVSQSPSNKVTEKGKDVELRCDPISGHTALYWYRQSLGQGLEFLIYFQGNSAPDKSGLPSDRFSAERTGGSVSTLTIQRTQQEDSAVYLCASSYGQGVHYGYTFGSGTRLTVV.

The V and J genes are TRBV30 and TRBJ2-3; the D gene is possibly TRBD1 (6 bases). Per the germline V gene, CDR1 is GTSNPN and CDR2 is SVGIG (reference sequence). The length of the CDR3 is 17 residues. V was trimmed by 5 bases and J by 1 base, leaving 22 bases between them. The CDR3 DNA is TGTGCCTGGCAACCGGGACACTTGGCGGGTGGCACAGATACGCAGTATTTT. It translates to CAWQPGHLAGGTDTQYF. Variable domain in full (rest from reference TRBV30 and TRBJ2-3): SQTIHQWPATLVQPVGSPLSLECTVEGTSNPNLYWYRQAAGRGLQLLFYSVGIGQISSEVPQNLSASRPQDRQFILSSKKLLLSDSGFYLCAWQPGHLAGGTDTQYFGPGTRLTVL.

In its sample, this clonotype was seen a few times. The chain has TRBV2 and TRBJ1-2; D possibly corresponds to TRBD1 (6 bases). The CDR3 is made up of 13 amino acids. Trimming removed 6 bases from V and 6 bases from J, with 14 bases in between. Germline assignment: CDR1 SNHLY and CDR2 FYNNEI. The CDR3 reads CASRNTGADGYTF. CDR3 coding DNA: TGTGCCAGCAGGAATACGGGGGCGGATGGCTACACCTTC.

This clonotype appeared many times. V is TRBV11-2 and J is TRBJ1-1; D possibly corresponds to TRBD1 (5 bases). Germline V gene lookup returns CDR1 SGHAT and CDR2 FQNNGV. Between the trimmed V and J ends, which lost 2 bases and 0 bases, there was a span of 19 bases. This CDR3 is built from 18 residues. In DNA form, the CDR3 reads TGTGCCAGCAGCTTATGGGCAGGGCGAAACGGGATGAACACTGAAGCTTTCTTT. It specifies CASSLWAGRNGMNTEAFF.